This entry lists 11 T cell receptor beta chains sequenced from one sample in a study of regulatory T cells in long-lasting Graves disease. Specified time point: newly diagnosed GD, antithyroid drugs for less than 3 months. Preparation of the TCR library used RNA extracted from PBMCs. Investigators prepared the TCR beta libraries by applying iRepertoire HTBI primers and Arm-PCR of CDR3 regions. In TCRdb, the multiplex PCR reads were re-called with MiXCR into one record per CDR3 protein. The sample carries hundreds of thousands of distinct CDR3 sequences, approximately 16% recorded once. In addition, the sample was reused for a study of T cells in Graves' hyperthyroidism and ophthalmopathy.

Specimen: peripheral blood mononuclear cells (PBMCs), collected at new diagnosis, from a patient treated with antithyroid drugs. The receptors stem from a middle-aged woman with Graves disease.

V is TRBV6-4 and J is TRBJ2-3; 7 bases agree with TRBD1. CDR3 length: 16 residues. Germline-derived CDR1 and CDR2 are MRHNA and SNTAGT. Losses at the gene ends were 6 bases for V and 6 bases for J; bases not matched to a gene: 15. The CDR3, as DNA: TGTGCCAGCAGCCCGGGACAGCCGTCTAATATCGATACGCAGTATTTT. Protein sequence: CASSPGQPSNIDTQYF.

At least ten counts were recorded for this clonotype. The CDR3 loop is CASNSQGGAGEVEQYF. The DNA for the CDR3 is TGTGCCAGCAACAGTCAGGGAGGAGCGGGAGAGGTCGAGCAGTACTTC. The V and J genes are TRBV7-2 and TRBJ2-7; 8 bases match TRBD2. In germline, CDR1 is SGHTA, CDR2 FQGNSA. The CDR3 consists of 16 residues. With V trimmed by 7 bases and J by 6 bases, 17 bases remained unmatched. Complete variable domain (other parts from reference TRBV7-2 and TRBJ2-7): GAGVSQSPSNKVTEKGKDVELRCDPISGHTALYWYRQSLGQGLEFLIYFQGNSAPDKSGLPSDRFSAERTGGSVSTLTIQRTQQEDSAVYLCASNSQGGAGEVEQYFGPGTRLTVT.

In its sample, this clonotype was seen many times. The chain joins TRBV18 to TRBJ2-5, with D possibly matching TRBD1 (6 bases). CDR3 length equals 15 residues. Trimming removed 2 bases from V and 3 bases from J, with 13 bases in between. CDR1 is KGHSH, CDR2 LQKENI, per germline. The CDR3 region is CASSPNARQEETQYF. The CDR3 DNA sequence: TGTGCCAGCTCACCAAATGCGAGACAGGAAGAGACCCAGTACTTC.

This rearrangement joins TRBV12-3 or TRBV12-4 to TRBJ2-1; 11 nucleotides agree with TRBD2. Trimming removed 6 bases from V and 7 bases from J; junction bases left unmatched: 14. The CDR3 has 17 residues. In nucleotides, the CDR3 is TGTGCCAGCAGCCTCCTACCGGGACTAGCGGCCCCGAATGAGCAGTTCTTC. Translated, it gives CASSLLPGLAAPNEQFF.

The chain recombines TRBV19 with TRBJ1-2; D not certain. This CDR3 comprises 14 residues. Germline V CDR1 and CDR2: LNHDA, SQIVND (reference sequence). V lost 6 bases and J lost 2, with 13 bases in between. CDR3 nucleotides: TGTGCCAGTAGCAAAGGCAGAAACAACTATGGCTACACCTTC. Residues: CASSKGRNNYGYTF.

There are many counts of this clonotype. The CDR3 DNA reads TGTGCCAGCAGCTACGGACAGAGAGAGAATTCACCCCTCCACTTT. It specifies CASSYGQRENSPLHF. The chain carries TRBV5-4 and TRBJ1-6; D is possibly TRBD1 (6 bases). Trimming took 3 bases from V and 7 from J, leaving 14 bases between them. Germline CDR1 is SGHNT and CDR2 is YYREEE (reference sequence). CDR3 size: 15 residues.

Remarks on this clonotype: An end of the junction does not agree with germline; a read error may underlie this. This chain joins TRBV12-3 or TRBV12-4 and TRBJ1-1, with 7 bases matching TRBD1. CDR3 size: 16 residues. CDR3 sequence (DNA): TGTGCCAGCAACCACTGGGGGACAGTAATGAACACTGAAGCTTCCTTT. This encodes CASNHWGTVMNTEASF.

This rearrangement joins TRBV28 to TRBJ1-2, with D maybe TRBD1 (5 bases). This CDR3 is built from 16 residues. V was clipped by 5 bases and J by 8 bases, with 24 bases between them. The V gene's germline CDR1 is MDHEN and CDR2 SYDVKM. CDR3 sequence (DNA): TGTGCCAGCAGTCCAGGTTATGCCGGGACGGCGGCCGGCTACACCTTC. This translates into CASSPGYAGTAAGYTF.

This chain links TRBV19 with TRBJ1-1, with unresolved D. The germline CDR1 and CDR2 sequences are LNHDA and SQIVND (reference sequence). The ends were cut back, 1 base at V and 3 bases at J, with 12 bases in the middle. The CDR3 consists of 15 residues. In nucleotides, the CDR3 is TGTGCCAGTAGTATAGGACAAGGTATGTACACTGAAGCTTTCTTT. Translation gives CASSIGQGMYTEAFF.

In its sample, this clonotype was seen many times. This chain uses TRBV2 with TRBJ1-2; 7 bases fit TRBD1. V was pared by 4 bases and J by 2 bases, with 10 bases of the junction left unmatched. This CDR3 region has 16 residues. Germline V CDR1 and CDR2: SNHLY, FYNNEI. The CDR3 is CASSVAGGHGNYGYTF. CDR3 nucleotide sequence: TGTGCCAGCAGTGTGGCAGGGGGTCATGGGAACTATGGCTACACCTTC.

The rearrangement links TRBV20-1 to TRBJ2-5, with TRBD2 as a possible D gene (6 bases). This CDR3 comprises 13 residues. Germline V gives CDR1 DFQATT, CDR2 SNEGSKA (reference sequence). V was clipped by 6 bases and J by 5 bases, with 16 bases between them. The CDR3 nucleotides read TGCAGTGCCAATTGGGGGGTACGCGAGACCCAGTACTTC. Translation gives CSANWGVRETQYF.